This TCR beta chain appears in the sequencing data of a study of T cells in Graves' hyperthyroidism and ophthalmopathy (dated by TCRdb to 2018 to 2020). As for the study more broadly: Peripheral blood samples were taken at initial diagnosis, before any treatment was given. According to the paper, TCR Vbeta CDR3 sequencing was carried out on over 130 peripheral blood samples, which came from approximately 43 ophthalmopathy, around 74 hyperthyroidism and approximately 17 progressor patients. An independent validation cohort of under 20 hyperthyroidism patients and about 16 patients who later progressed to ophthalmopathy tested prospective prediction of ophthalmopathy. For training and testing, the 110 or so patients in the discovery cohort were randomly divided in a 7:3 ratio. Once sampling was done, hyperthyroidism patients were given methimazole at a starting dose of 30 mg daily, whereas ophthalmopathy patients were given high-dose intravenous methylprednisolone. A discovery cohort of about a hundred patients, roughly 45 with Graves' ophthalmopathy and approximately 55 with stable Graves' hyperthyroidism, was used to find distinguishing TCR V-J signatures. Thyroid tissue and blood T-cell repertoires from six Graves' hyperthyroidism patients were also compared in the study.

What the work shows at the level of the full study, not this receptor alone: During validation, the model predicted progression to ophthalmopathy a median of about 5.9 months ahead of onset, with 60% to 71% sensitivity and less than 85% specificity. Most expanded thyroid clonotypes (frequency above 0.001) were also detected in blood, suggesting blood repertoires may reflect thyroid immune responses. A model built on a 13 V-J signature distinguished ophthalmopathy from stable hyperthyroidism, reaching about 89% sensitivity and 81.08% specificity in cross-validation and 80%/75% in testing. Sample size was not statistically predetermined, and blinding of investigators to group allocation was not performed.

TCR beta CDR3 regions were amplified from RNA transcripts. For the first round of RT-PCR on the TCR CDR3, the HTBI primer set was used together with the Qiagen OneStep RT-PCR kit. The libraries were constructed in a second round of multiplex PCR and then size-selected and purified. Paired-end sequencing of the libraries was performed with 100 bp reads on an Illumina HiSeq2000. As for the original processing: SOAPnuke was used to process the raw data, with reads discarded if the reads contained adapters or uncalled bases, had a mean Phred below 15, or lacked an exact constant-primer or identifier match. High-quality paired reads were merged with COPE v1.2.5, and unique nucleotide sequences were defined as clonotypes. MiTCR v1.1 was used to align clonotypes to the IMGT TRBV, TRBD and TRBJ reference segments. The analysis was restricted to V-J combinations with a frequency above 0.0001, which together covered 99.2% of the repertoires. A TCS score was defined as the ratio between F50 (clonal expansion) and ExV (chaos), using BLOSUM62-based TCRdist between CDR3 peptides within each V-J. Welch's t-statistics and random forest reduced fewer than 550 V-J features to 13, which were used in a naive Bayes classifier (R e1071). The public reads were reanalyzed by TCRdb: fastp trimming at Q25, MiXCR alignment, in-frame beta chains only. Each CDR3 protein gets just one entry, which takes the most common genes and DNA from the rows behind it. The V and J calls were not made by the authors but by TCRdb's processing. In this sample the table shows about 690,000 distinct CDR3 sequences, 17% of which occur a single time. The ten largest clones take up about 16% of the sample.

A patient counted as having stable Graves' hyperthyroidism if no progression to ophthalmopathy occurred over 18 months of follow-up. Hyperthyroidism patients were newly diagnosed, with disease duration under 2 months, and aged 18 to 65 years. Exclusion was applied to patients with uncontrolled infections, other autoimmune diseases, pregnancy or lactation. Diagnoses relied on clinical symptoms, serum thyroxine and TRAb, thyroid ultrasound and orbital computed tomography. Ficoll-Paque density gradient centrifugation was used to isolate PBMCs from around 9.1 ml of fresh peripheral blood. Total RNA was extracted using Trizol reagent, and RNA quality was assessed on an Agilent 2100 Bioanalyzer. Concerning this clonotype itself: No antigen is known for it. A read error is the likely source, as a far larger clone sits one nucleotide away. Likely a read error: the CDR3 ends without its conserved phenylalanine or tryptophan.

The junction shows trimming of 6 bases on V and 2 bases on J, and the gene matches do not reach 6 bases of it. The CDR3 extends over 14 residues, inclusive of both ends. Of the read, only the CDR3 DNA is kept; its 42 bases are in frame from base 1. The source material was blood. The chain was built from TRBV12-3 or TRBV12-4 and TRBJ1-1, with 7 junctional bases fitting TRBD1. This TCR derives from a man aged 45-65 years with Graves' hyperthyroidism. CDR3 region: CASSPTGRNTEAFL. The nucleotide sequence is TGTGCCAGCAGCCCGACAGGGAGAAACACTGAAGCTTTCCTT.